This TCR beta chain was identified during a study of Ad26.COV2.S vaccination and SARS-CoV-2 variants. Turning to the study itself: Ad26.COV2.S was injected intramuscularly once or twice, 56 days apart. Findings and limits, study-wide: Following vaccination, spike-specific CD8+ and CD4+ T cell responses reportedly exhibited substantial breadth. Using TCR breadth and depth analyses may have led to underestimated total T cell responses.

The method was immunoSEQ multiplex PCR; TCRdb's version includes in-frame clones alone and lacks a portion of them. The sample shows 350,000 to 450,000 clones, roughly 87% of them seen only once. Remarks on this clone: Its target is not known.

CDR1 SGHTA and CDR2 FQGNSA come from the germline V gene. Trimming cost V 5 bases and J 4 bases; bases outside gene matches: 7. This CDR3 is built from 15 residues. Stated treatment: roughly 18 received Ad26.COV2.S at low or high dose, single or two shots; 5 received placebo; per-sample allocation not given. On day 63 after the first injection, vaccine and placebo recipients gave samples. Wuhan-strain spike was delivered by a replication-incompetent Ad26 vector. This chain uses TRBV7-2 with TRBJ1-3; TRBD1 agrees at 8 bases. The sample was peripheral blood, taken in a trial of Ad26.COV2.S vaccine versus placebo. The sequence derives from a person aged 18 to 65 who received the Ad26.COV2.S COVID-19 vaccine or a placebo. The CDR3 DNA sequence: TGTGCCAGCAGCCCCAAGACAGGGGACGGAAACACCATATATTTT. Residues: CASSPKTGDGNTIYF.